These 26 T cell receptor beta chains share one sample of origin, sequenced in a study of T cell repertoires in ileal Crohn's disease. As to time point: neoterminal ileum biopsy at postoperative endoscopy, about 6 months after surgery. Repertoires were generated with immunoSEQ multiplex PCR, while TCRdb's copy carries only in-frame clones and drops some. The sample comprises roughly 62,000 clones, 85% to 90% of which are singletons, and about 2.1% rests with the top ten. Sequenced material: ileal tissue. The source is an adult with Crohn's disease.

The chain carries TRBV7-2 and TRBJ2-5; 9 bases line up with TRBD1. The CDR3 is 15 amino acids. V shed 4 bases, J shed 8 bases, and the junction held 11 bases outside the gene matches. From germline, CDR1 is SGHTA and CDR2 FQGNSA. The CDR3 loop reads CASSSDRGERRTQYF. Written as DNA, the CDR3 is TGTGCCAGCAGCTCAGACAGGGGGGAGCGTCGAACCCAGTACTTC.

The rearrangement uses TRBV6-1 and TRBJ2-7; tentatively, D is TRBD1 (6 bases). CDR1 and CDR2 (germline): MNHNS, SASEGT. The ends were cut back, 6 bases at V and 6 bases at J, with 18 bases in the middle. CDR3 length: 14 residues. The chain's CDR3 is CASRDLTGWGEQYV. DNA of the CDR3: TGTGCCAGCAGGGACCTTACAGGGTGGGGCGAGCAGTACGTC.

The chain has TRBV6-6 and TRBJ1-1; 8 positions agree with TRBD1. This CDR3 spans 14 amino acids. Unmatched junction bases numbered 3, after V lost 5 bases and J lost 1 base. Germline V gene data show CDR1 as MNHNY and CDR2 as SVGAGI (reference sequence). The CDR3 DNA reads TGTGCCAGCAGTCCCGGGACAGGGAACACTGAAGCTTTCTTT. Amino acids: CASSPGTGNTEAFF.

This sequence joins TRBV6-1 and TRBJ1-1; 7 bases match TRBD1. The germline gives CDR1 MNHNS, CDR2 SASEGT. The CDR3 totals 14 residues. Losses at the gene ends were 5 bases for V and 3 bases for J; bases not matched to a gene: 6. The CDR3 here is CASSTTGVYTEAFF. In nucleotides, the CDR3 is TGTGCCAGCAGTACAACAGGGGTCTACACTGAAGCTTTCTTT.

The chain links TRBV28 to TRBJ1-5; D remains unclear. CDR3 length: 15 amino acids. The germline V and J ends were trimmed by 6 bases and 6 bases, with 18 bases remaining between them. Germline V lookup: CDR1 MDHEN, CDR2 SYDVKM. Here the CDR3 DNA reads TGTGCCAGCAGCCAAATTTCGGTGGGAGGTCAGCCCCAGCATTTT. Residues: CASSQISVGGQPQHF.

This clone was seen only once. The chain employs TRBV29-1 and TRBJ2-7; TRBD2 matches at 14 bases. V lost 7 bases to trimming and J lost 5 bases; unmatched junction nucleotides: 7. The germline V gene encodes CDR1 SQVTM and CDR2 ANQGSEA. This CDR3 is built from 14 residues. DNA of the CDR3: TGCAGCGCCCGCGGGACTAGCGGGAGTGACGAGCAGTACTTC. Translated: CSARGTSGSDEQYF.

This chain uses TRBV29-1 with TRBJ2-2, with 14 positions matching TRBD2. There are 16 residues in the CDR3. The V gene end was trimmed by 4 bases and the J gene end by 7 bases; junction bases not matched to a gene: 8. Germline CDR1 and CDR2: SQVTM and ANQGSEA. CDR3 in DNA: TGCAGCGTTGGAAAGGGACTAGCGGGAGCGGGCGGGGAGCTGTTTTTT. Its protein product is CSVGKGLAGAGGELFF.

This clone was recorded a few times. The chain employs TRBV9 and TRBJ1-2; possibly TRBD1 for D (5 bases). Trimming removed 3 bases at V and 2 bases at J, with 5 bases between. This CDR3 spans 12 amino acids. Germline V lookup: CDR1 SGDLS, CDR2 YYNGEE. The CDR3 DNA reads as TGTGCCAGCAGCGGACAGAACTATGGCTACACCTTC. It translates to CASSGQNYGYTF.

This chain connects TRBV9 to TRBJ2-1, with D maybe TRBD1 (7 bases). Trimming removed 4 bases at V and 15 bases at J, with 17 bases between. The CDR3 loop spans 12 amino acids. Germline lookup yields CDR1 SGDLS and CDR2 YYNGEE. The DNA for the CDR3 is TGTGCCAGCAGCTCAATGCGGGACAGATTGTTCTTC. Translation: CASSSMRDRLFF. Looking up the rest from reference TRBV9 and TRBJ2-1 gives the full variable domain: DSGVTQTPKHLITATGQRVTLRCSPRSGDLSVYWYQQSLDQGLQFLIQYYNGEERAKGNILERFSAQQFPDLHSELNLSSLELGDSALYFCASSSMRDRLFFGPGTRLTVL.

This chain joins TRBV29-1 and TRBJ1-2; 7 positions agree with TRBD1. Germline V gene sequence: CDR1 SQVTM, CDR2 ANQGSEA. The CDR3 loop spans 15 amino acids. V lost 4 bases, J lost 5 bases, and 13 bases stayed unmatched. Written as DNA, the CDR3 is TGCAGCGTTGTGGGCGAGTCGACAGGGATTTATGGCTACACCTTC. Translated: CSVVGESTGIYGYTF.

The rearrangement uses TRBV28 and TRBJ1-1; 7 bases map to TRBD1. The CDR3 loop spans 15 amino acids. Trimming removed 6 bases from V and 5 bases from J; junction bases left unmatched: 12. The germline V gene has CDR1 MDHEN and CDR2 SYDVKM. The CDR3 DNA is TGTGCCAGCAGCGTGCGAACAGGGGTGATAACTGAAGCTTTCTTT. Translating gives CASSVRTGVITEAFF.

The genes are TRBV7-9 and TRBJ2-5; D may be TRBD2 (7 bases). The germline gives CDR1 SEHNR, CDR2 FQNEAQ (reference sequence). V lost 5 bases and J 5 bases, leaving 18 bases between the germline ends. CDR3 length: 15 amino acids. Here the CDR3 DNA reads TGTGCCAGCAGCCCAGGGTCGGGGGGCAGGGAGACCCAGTACTTC. It yields the protein CASSPGSGGRETQYF.

This chain connects TRBV5-4 to TRBJ2-2; 7 nucleotides align to TRBD1. The ends lost 3 bases at V and 6 bases at J; junction bases unmatched: 11. The germline gives CDR1 SGHNT, CDR2 YYREEE (reference sequence). This CDR3 has 16 amino acids. Here the CDR3 DNA reads TGTGCCAGCAGCTCCACCACAAAACAGGGGCCCGGGGAGCTGTTTTTT. Its protein product is CASSSTTKQGPGELFF.

The chain links TRBV19 to TRBJ2-1; possibly TRBD1 for D (6 bases). Germline CDR1 and CDR2: LNHDA and SQIVND (reference sequence). The CDR3 covers 18 residues. The V end was cut by 3 bases, the J end by 3 bases, with 21 bases between. The CDR3 spells CASSILQPLTGDYNEQFF. The CDR3, as DNA: TGTGCCAGTAGTATCCTCCAACCTCTGACAGGCGACTACAATGAGCAGTTCTTC.

This chain joins TRBV27 and TRBJ1-2; 7 nucleotides match TRBD1. This CDR3 comprises 16 residues. Germline V lookup: CDR1 MNHEY, CDR2 SMNVEV (reference sequence). The ends lost 5 bases at V and 0 bases at J; junction bases unmatched: 9. CDR3 nucleotides: TGTGCCAGCAGTCTCAAAGGGACAGTACCTAACTATGGCTACACCTTC. Translation gives CASSLKGTVPNYGYTF.

This chain connects TRBV4-1 to TRBJ2-7, with TRBD2 identical over 10 bases. The length of the CDR3 is 16 residues. V trimming: 4 bases; J trimming: 2 bases; junction bases outside the gene matches: 8. Germline lookup yields CDR1 MGHRA and CDR2 YSYEKL. CDR3 region: CASSPRGTSATYEQYF. In nucleotides, the CDR3 is TGCGCCAGCAGCCCCAGAGGGACTAGCGCTACCTACGAGCAGTACTTC.

This chain connects TRBV5-6 to TRBJ1-1; D remains unclear. Germline CDR1 SGHDT, CDR2 YYEEEE. This CDR3 spans 11 amino acids. Trimming cost V 6 bases and J 5 bases, with 8 bases left between them. The CDR3 sequence: CASNTGTEAFF. The CDR3 nucleotides read TGTGCCAGCAACACGGGGACTGAAGCTTTCTTT.

This chain links TRBV6-5 with TRBJ1-1; no firm D call. The length of the CDR3 is 14 residues. V lost 0 bases and J 0 bases, leaving 5 bases between the germline ends. CDR1 is MNHEY, CDR2 SVGAGI, per germline. The CDR3 DNA follows: TGTGCCAGCAGTTACTCTAGAGTGAACACTGAAGCTTTCTTT. Its translation: CASSYSRVNTEAFF.

The chain recombines TRBV19 with TRBJ1-5, with D possibly being TRBD1 (5 bases). Deletions cut 3 bases from V and 9 bases from J, with 21 bases between. The germline gives CDR1 LNHDA, CDR2 SQIVND (reference sequence). This CDR3 is 16 amino acids long. CDR3 residues: CASSIGTPARPGPQHF. CDR3 DNA: TGTGCCAGTAGTATCGGGACTCCGGCCAGGCCGGGGCCCCAGCATTTT.

The chain couples TRBV6-5 to TRBJ2-3; 9 bases fit TRBD1. The CDR3 loop spans 14 amino acids. Losses at the gene ends were 10 bases for V and 6 bases for J; bases not matched to a gene: 11. Germline CDR1 MNHEY, CDR2 SVGAGI. The chain's CDR3 is CATKQGAASDTQYF. CDR3 nucleotides: TGTGCCACAAAACAGGGGGCTGCTTCGGATACGCAGTATTTT.

This clone was seen a handful of times. The chain has TRBV5-1 and TRBJ2-3, with D possibly matching TRBD1 (7 bases). V gave up 4 bases and J gave up 2 bases, with 14 bases separating them. The CDR3 length is 15 residues. The germline gives CDR1 SGHRS, CDR2 YFSETQ. This chain's CDR3 is CASSPTGRNTDTQYF. The CDR3 DNA follows: TGCGCCAGCAGCCCGACAGGGAGGAACACAGATACGCAGTATTTT.

J is TRBJ1-5 and V is TRBV19; 8 nucleotides line up with TRBD1. The CDR3 loop spans 15 amino acids. From germline, CDR1 is LNHDA and CDR2 SQIVND (reference sequence). V shed 10 bases and J 7 bases; nucleotides not matched to a gene: 15. The DNA for the CDR3 is TGTGCCACCAAGGAGGCCAGGGGGCCGTGGCAGCCCCAGCATTTT. Translated: CATKEARGPWQPQHF.

This sequence joins TRBV29-1 and TRBJ2-3; tentative D call: TRBD1 (6 bases). The CDR3 runs 14 residues. The V end was cut by 3 bases, the J end by 3 bases, with 13 bases between. From germline, CDR1 is SQVTM and CDR2 ANQGSEA. The CDR3 DNA is TGCAGCGTTGATTATCCACAGGGAACAGATACGCAGTATTTT. The encoded protein is CSVDYPQGTDTQYF.

This chain links TRBV5-8 with TRBJ1-5; possibly TRBD1 for D (5 bases). V shed 4 bases and J shed 5 bases, with 13 bases lying between them. The germline gives CDR1 SGHTS, CDR2 YDEGEE. The CDR3 sequence is 14 residues long. The CDR3 coding sequence is TGTGCCAGCAGCCACAGGACGGGAGATCAGCCCCAGCATTTT. The encoded protein is CASSHRTGDQPQHF. Looking up the rest from reference TRBV5-8 and TRBJ1-5 gives the full variable domain: EAGVTQSPTHLIKTRGQQATLRCSPISGHTSVYWYQQALGLGLQFLLWYDEGEERNRGNFPPRFSGRQFPNYSSELNVNALELEDSALYLCASSHRTGDQPQHFGDGTRLSIL.

The CDR3 DNA follows: TGTGCCAGCAGGCCCCGGGCGGGGGTTGAGCAGTTCTTC. Encoded protein: CASRPRAGVEQFF. This sequence joins TRBV7-3 and TRBJ2-1, with TRBD2 identical over 7 bases. The germline V gene has CDR1 SGHTA and CDR2 FQGTGA. The CDR3 covers 13 residues. V lost 6 bases, J lost 9 bases, and 8 bases stayed unmatched.

The gene calls are TRBV5-4 and TRBJ2-7, with D unresolved. V lost 0 bases and J lost 0, with 7 bases in between. The CDR3 runs to 14 residues. Germline V gives CDR1 SGHNT, CDR2 YYREEE (reference sequence). CDR3 sequence (DNA): TGTGCCAGCAGCTTGGAGCTAAGCTCCTACGAGCAGTACTTC. Translated, it gives CASSLELSSYEQYF.